The 5 T cell receptor beta chains reported below all come from one sample, sequenced in a study of blood T cell repertoires in COVID-19. The repertoire was sequenced with immunoSEQ multiplex PCR; TCRdb's copy has only in-frame clones and lacks some. The sample contains 53,000 or so clones, around 85% of which appear only once. What was sequenced was peripheral blood. The receptors shown here come from a man aged 65-85 years with active COVID-19.

The chain has TRBV7-2 and TRBJ2-1; 7 positions agree with TRBD2. The germline V gene encodes CDR1 SGHTA and CDR2 FQGNSA. The CDR3 sequence is 13 residues long. After removal of 5 bases from V and 6 bases from J, the junction contained 4 bases not matched to a gene. The chain's CDR3 is CASSQRLANEQFF. The CDR3 nucleotides are TGTGCCAGCAGCCAAAGACTAGCCAATGAGCAGTTCTTC.

The chain uses TRBV7-9 and TRBJ1-2, with a weak D call TRBD1 (5 bases). The CDR3 spans 13 residues. The germline gives CDR1 SEHNR, CDR2 FQNEAQ (reference sequence). V was clipped by 3 bases and J by 5 bases, with 10 bases between them. The CDR3 reads CASSLAGGYGYTF. DNA for the CDR3: TGTGCCAGCAGCTTGGCCGGGGGGTATGGCTACACCTTC.

The V and J genes are TRBV12-3 or TRBV12-4 and TRBJ2-1, with D possibly TRBD2 on 6 matching bases. The CDR3 runs 12 residues. Trimming stripped 4 bases from V and 10 bases from J, with 11 bases between. This CDR3 is CASSYGREEQFF. The DNA for the CDR3 is TGTGCCAGCAGTTACGGGAGAGAGGAGCAGTTCTTC.

The chain is built from TRBV27 and TRBJ1-3, with 7 bases aligning to TRBD1. The CDR3 extends over 18 amino acids. Germline CDR1 is MNHEY and CDR2 is SMNVEV (reference sequence). The V and J ends lost 0 bases and 4 bases, in that order; junction bases with no gene match: 12. CDR3 DNA: TGTGCCAGCAGTTTATCACACGGGCAGGGGGTTGTGGGAAACACCATATATTTT. Its protein product is CASSLSHGQGVVGNTIYF.

The J gene is TRBJ2-7, the V gene TRBV6-2 or TRBV6-3; 7 positions match TRBD1. The germline V gene has CDR1 MNHEY and CDR2 SVGEGT. The CDR3 has 16 amino acids. With V trimmed by 2 bases and J by 0 bases, 7 bases remained unmatched. The CDR3 reads CASSYGPGTDSYEQYF. The CDR3 region has the DNA TGTGCCAGCAGTTACGGTCCCGGGACAGACTCCTACGAGCAGTACTTC.